Listed below are T cell receptor beta chains from one sample, sequenced in a study of breast tumors, draining lymph nodes, adjacent tissues. Each CDR3 protein gets one entry after TCRdb re-called the multiplex PCR reads with MiXCR. The table shows some 100,000 distinct CDR3 sequences, with about 20% occurring only once. Sequencing used axillary lymph node tissue. These receptors all stem from a female donor with breast cancer. Some clones in this sample may be carry-over from other donors' samples. Both conserved end residues are part of each CDR3. Each record gives: V gene, clone size, J gene, D gene, CDR3 protein, CDR3 DNA. D genes are given only for firm matches. Some rows have no size entry. The others give once, few or many, or a class for an expanded clone.

V gene: TRBV19; clone size: many; J gene: TRBJ2-5; D gene: .; CDR3 protein: CASSTRSNQETQYF; CDR3 DNA: TGTGCCAGTAGTACCCGGTCTAACCAAGAGACCCAGTACTTC
V gene: TRBV9; clone size: .; J gene: TRBJ1-2; D gene: .; CDR3 protein: CASSGGARGSYGYTF; CDR3 DNA: TGTGCCAGCAGCGGGGGGGCCCGAGGGTCCTATGGCTACACCTTC
V gene: TRBV5-8; clone size: many; J gene: TRBJ2-5; D gene: .; CDR3 protein: CASSLAGPPETQYF; CDR3 DNA: TGTGCCAGCAGCTTGGCAGGGCCCCCAGAGACCCAGTACTTC
V gene: TRBV5-1; clone size: many; J gene: TRBJ1-3; D gene: .; CDR3 protein: CASSLGAIDRGGNTIYF; CDR3 DNA: TGCGCCAGCAGCTTGGGAGCTATAGACAGAGGTGGAAACACCATATATTTT
V gene: TRBV6-1; clone size: many; J gene: TRBJ2-7; D gene: .; CDR3 protein: CASIGHQSSYEQYF; CDR3 DNA: TGTGCCAGCATTGGCCACCAATCCTCCTACGAGCAGTACTTC
V gene: TRBV5-4; clone size: many; J gene: TRBJ1-5; D gene: TRBD1; CDR3 protein: CASSRGGGDQPQHF; CDR3 DNA: TGTGCCAGCAGCCGAGGAGGGGGCGATCAGCCCCAGCATTTT
V gene: TRBV10-2; clone size: many; J gene: TRBJ1-2; D gene: .; CDR3 protein: CASSTGGDYGYTF; CDR3 DNA: TGCGCCAGCAGCACAGGAGGCGACTATGGCTACACCTTC
V gene: TRBV7-9; clone size: many; J gene: TRBJ2-7; D gene: TRBD1; CDR3 protein: CASLPTGTEGEQYF; CDR3 DNA: TGTGCCTCCCTGCCGACCGGGACAGAAGGCGAGCAGTACTTC
V gene: TRBV10-3; clone size: many; J gene: TRBJ2-7; D gene: .; CDR3 protein: CAMRDRYEQYF; CDR3 DNA: TGTGCCATGCGGGACCGCTACGAGCAGTACTTC
V gene: TRBV12-3/TRBV12-4; clone size: .; J gene: TRBJ2-6; D gene: .; CDR3 protein: CANSRSRTGANVLTF; CDR3 DNA: TGTGCCAACAGTCGTAGCAGGACTGGGGCCAACGTCCTGACTTTC
V gene: TRBV20-1; clone size: many; J gene: TRBJ1-4; D gene: .; CDR3 protein: CSASLQLTDGEKLFF; CDR3 DNA: TGCAGTGCTAGTCTCCAACTAACCGACGGTGAAAAACTGTTTTTT
V gene: TRBV9; clone size: .; J gene: TRBJ2-3; D gene: .; CDR3 protein: CASSVEGEGDTQYF; CDR3 DNA: TGTGCCAGCAGCGTAGAGGGAGAGGGAGATACGCAGTATTTT
V gene: TRBV3-1; clone size: few; J gene: TRBJ1-2; D gene: TRBD1; CDR3 protein: CASSQDTGTGSYQGYTF; CDR3 DNA: TGTGCCAGCAGCCAAGATACCGGGACAGGGAGTTATCAGGGCTACACCTTC
V gene: TRBV5-4; clone size: many; J gene: TRBJ1-4; D gene: .; CDR3 protein: CASSLPVEPTNEKLFF; CDR3 DNA: TGTGCCAGCAGCTTGCCGGTAGAACCAACTAATGAAAAACTGTTTTTT
V gene: TRBV20-1; clone size: many; J gene: TRBJ2-1; D gene: .; CDR3 protein: CSASRVGKLSYNEQFF; CDR3 DNA: TGCAGTGCCTCACGGGTAGGGAAGCTTTCCTACAATGAGCAGTTCTTC
V gene: TRBV30; clone size: .; J gene: TRBJ2-7; D gene: .; CDR3 protein: CAWRDPEGSGWYEQYF; CDR3 DNA: TGTGCCTGGAGAGACCCGGAGGGGAGCGGGTGGTACGAGCAGTACTTC
V gene: TRBV6-2/TRBV6-3; clone size: .; J gene: TRBJ1-5; D gene: TRBD1; CDR3 protein: CASSQQTGARQPQHF; CDR3 DNA: TGTGCCAGCAGTCAGCAGACAGGGGCTCGGCAGCCCCAGCATTTT
V gene: TRBV30; clone size: many; J gene: TRBJ2-5; D gene: .; CDR3 protein: CAWRQTRSSETQYF; CDR3 DNA: TGTGCCTGGAGGCAGACTAGATCTTCGGAGACCCAGTACTTC
V gene: TRBV5-1; clone size: few; J gene: TRBJ2-1; D gene: TRBD1; CDR3 protein: CASRKTGASSYNEQFF; CDR3 DNA: TGCGCCAGCAGAAAGACAGGGGCAAGCTCCTACAATGAGCAGTTCTTC
V gene: TRBV6-4; clone size: many; J gene: TRBJ2-3; D gene: TRBD2; CDR3 protein: CASSRLAGLSDTQYF; CDR3 DNA: TGTGCCAGCAGCAGACTAGCGGGGCTTTCAGATACGCAGTATTTT
V gene: TRBV15; clone size: many; J gene: TRBJ2-3; D gene: .; CDR3 protein: CATSRVDSYATDTQYF; CDR3 DNA: TGTGCCACCAGCAGAGTTGACAGTTACGCGACAGATACGCAGTATTTT
V gene: TRBV20-1; clone size: many; J gene: TRBJ1-5; D gene: .; CDR3 protein: CSASATSNQPQHF; CDR3 DNA: TGCAGTGCTAGTGCGACTAGTAATCAGCCCCAGCATTTT
V gene: TRBV28; clone size: few; J gene: TRBJ1-6; D gene: .; CDR3 protein: CASSLVPINRRHNSPLHF; CDR3 DNA: TGTGCCAGCAGTTTAGTACCTATCAACAGAAGACATAATTCACCCCTCCACTTT
V gene: TRBV30; clone size: .; J gene: TRBJ2-2; D gene: .; CDR3 protein: CAWGGSTGDTGELFF; CDR3 DNA: TGTGCCTGGGGAGGGAGTACAGGGGACACCGGGGAGCTGTTTTTT
V gene: TRBV27; clone size: .; J gene: TRBJ1-4; D gene: .; CDR3 protein: CASSFRGTLREKLFF; CDR3 DNA: TGTGCCAGCAGTTTTCGCGGGACCTTGAGGGAAAAACTGTTTTTT
V gene: TRBV11-2; clone size: .; J gene: TRBJ2-2; D gene: .; CDR3 protein: CASSLDRGELFF; CDR3 DNA: TGTGCCAGCAGCTTAGACCGCGGGGAGCTGTTTTTT
V gene: TRBV24-1; clone size: few; J gene: TRBJ1-1; D gene: TRBD1; CDR3 protein: CATSDGGTGGLSEAFF; CDR3 DNA: TGTGCCACCAGTGATGGCGGGACAGGGGGCCTGTCTGAAGCTTTCTTT
V gene: TRBV7-9; clone size: many; J gene: TRBJ2-1; D gene: .; CDR3 protein: CASSRTGTYNEQFF; CDR3 DNA: TGTGCCAGCAGCAGAACAGGGACCTACAATGAGCAGTTCTTC
V gene: TRBV11-1; clone size: many; J gene: TRBJ2-7; D gene: TRBD1; CDR3 protein: CASSLLGQPLYEQYF; CDR3 DNA: TGTGCCAGCAGCTTACTGGGACAGCCACTCTACGAGCAGTACTTC
V gene: TRBV7-2; clone size: many; J gene: TRBJ2-1; D gene: .; CDR3 protein: CASSSYTINEQFF; CDR3 DNA: TGTGCCAGCAGCTCCTATACGATCAATGAGCAGTTCTTC
V gene: TRBV3-1; clone size: many; J gene: TRBJ1-2; D gene: .; CDR3 protein: CASCVAGYGYTF; CDR3 DNA: TGTGCCAGTTGCGTAGCAGGCTATGGCTACACCTTC
V gene: TRBV20-1; clone size: .; J gene: TRBJ1-1; D gene: .; CDR3 protein: CSAREFRRGHMNTEAFF; CDR3 DNA: TGCAGTGCTAGAGAATTCCGACGGGGTCACATGAACACTGAAGCTTTCTTT
V gene: TRBV14; clone size: .; J gene: TRBJ1-5; D gene: TRBD1; CDR3 protein: CASSPTGTGDQPQHF; CDR3 DNA: TGTGCCAGCAGCCCGACCGGGACAGGGGACCAGCCCCAGCATTTT
V gene: TRBV30; clone size: many; J gene: TRBJ2-7; D gene: .; CDR3 protein: CAWSVQYEQYF; CDR3 DNA: TGTGCCTGGAGTGTACAGTACGAGCAGTACTTC
V gene: TRBV4-2; clone size: many; J gene: TRBJ2-5; D gene: TRBD2; CDR3 protein: CASSQGAGGQETQYF; CDR3 DNA: TGTGCCAGCAGCCAGGGGGCGGGGGGCCAAGAGACCCAGTACTTC